This T cell receptor (beta chain) was captured by sequencing in a study of response to subunit inactivated influenza vaccine. Study-wide results and caveats: Authors suggested few new T cells are recruited by each seasonal influenza vaccination.

This clonotype was recorded many times. Antigen: not known. Per the germline V gene, CDR1 is SGHVS and CDR2 is FQNEAQ. V lost 3 bases and J lost 0, with 9 bases in between. The CDR3 runs 15 residues. Each CDR3 protein is one row after TCRdb ran MiXCR on the RT-PCR reads. The sample lists fewer than 600,000 distinct CDR3 sequences; 7.2% were seen once. The TCR comes from a man between 50 and 69 years old who received an inactivated influenza vaccine. The rearrangement uses TRBV7-8 and TRBJ2-1, with D possibly TRBD2 on 5 matching bases. This material consisted of PBMCs from blood, taken around 25 months after vaccination. CDR3 DNA: TGTGCCAGCAGCTTTGGACTCAGCTCCTACAATGAGCAGTTCTTC. As protein: CASSFGLSSYNEQFF.